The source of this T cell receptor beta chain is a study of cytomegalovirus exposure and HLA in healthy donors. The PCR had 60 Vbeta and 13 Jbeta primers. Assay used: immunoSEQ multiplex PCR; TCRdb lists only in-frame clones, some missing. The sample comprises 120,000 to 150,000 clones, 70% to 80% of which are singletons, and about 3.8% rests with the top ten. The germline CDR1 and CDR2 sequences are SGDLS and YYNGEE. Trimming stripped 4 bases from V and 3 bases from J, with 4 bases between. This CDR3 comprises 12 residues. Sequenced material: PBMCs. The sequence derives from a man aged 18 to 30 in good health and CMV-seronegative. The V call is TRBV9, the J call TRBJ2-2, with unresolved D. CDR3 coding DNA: TGTGCCAGCAGCCCTTACACCGGGGAGCTGTTTTTT. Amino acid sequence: CASSPYTGELFF.